This T cell receptor (beta chain) was found in a study of blood T cells in healthy people across ages. Healthy Caucasians from Russia aged about 6 to 90 served as donors. Sample-barcoded 5' priming and a J-beta primer mix drove a second PCR of about 6 to 12 cycles. A tag from a template-switch adaptor with 12 random nucleotides marked each cDNA molecule. From each sample, at least 2.5 million paired-end reads containing CDR3 were obtained. TCRdb itself ran the 5' RACE reads through MiXCR, one entry per CDR3 protein. The data hold approximately 2,000,000 distinct CDR3 sequences, with roughly 43% observed a single time. The CDR3 totals 16 residues. Germline V gene sequence: CDR1 SGHTA, CDR2 FQGNSA. J was trimmed by 0 bases and V by 3 bases; bases with no gene match: 1. This clonotype was observed a handful of times.

The chain joins TRBV7-2 to TRBJ2-3; TRBD2 matches 12 bases. The sample taken for sequencing was blood. The sequence derives from a human donor in good health. CDR3 nucleotides: TGTGCCAGCAGCTTGACTAGCGGGAGTAGCACAGATACGCAGTATTTT. Its translation: CASSLTSGSSTDTQYF.